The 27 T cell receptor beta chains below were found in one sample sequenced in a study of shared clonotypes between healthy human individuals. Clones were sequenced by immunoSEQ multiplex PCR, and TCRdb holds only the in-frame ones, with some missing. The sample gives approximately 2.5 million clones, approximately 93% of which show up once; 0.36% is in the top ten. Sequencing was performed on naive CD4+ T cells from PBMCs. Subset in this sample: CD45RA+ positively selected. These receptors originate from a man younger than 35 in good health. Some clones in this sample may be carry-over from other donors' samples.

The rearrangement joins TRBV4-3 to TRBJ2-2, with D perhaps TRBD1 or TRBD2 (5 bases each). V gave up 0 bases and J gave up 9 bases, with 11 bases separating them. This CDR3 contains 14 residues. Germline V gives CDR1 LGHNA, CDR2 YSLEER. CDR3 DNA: TGCGCCAGCAGCCAAGATCCTCAGGGACGGGAGCTGTTTTTT. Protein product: CASSQDPQGRELFF.

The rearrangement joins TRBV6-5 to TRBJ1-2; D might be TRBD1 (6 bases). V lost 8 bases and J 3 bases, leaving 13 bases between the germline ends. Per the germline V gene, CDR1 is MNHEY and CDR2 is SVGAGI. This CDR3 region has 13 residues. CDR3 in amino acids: CASRLGGDYGYTF. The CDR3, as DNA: TGTGCCAGCCGGCTGGGGGGCGACTATGGCTACACCTTC.

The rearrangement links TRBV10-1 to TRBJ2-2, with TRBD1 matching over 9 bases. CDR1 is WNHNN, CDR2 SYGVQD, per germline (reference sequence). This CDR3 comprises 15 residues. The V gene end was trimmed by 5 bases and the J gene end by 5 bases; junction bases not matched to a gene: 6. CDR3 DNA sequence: TGCGCCAGCAGTCCCGGGACAGGGTATACCGGGGAGCTGTTTTTT. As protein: CASSPGTGYTGELFF.

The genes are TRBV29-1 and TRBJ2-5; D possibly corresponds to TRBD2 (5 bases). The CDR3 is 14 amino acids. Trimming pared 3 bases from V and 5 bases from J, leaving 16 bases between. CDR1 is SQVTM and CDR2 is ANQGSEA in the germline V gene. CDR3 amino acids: CSVDKSLAAETQYF. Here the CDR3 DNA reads TGCAGCGTTGATAAGAGTCTAGCCGCGGAGACCCAGTACTTC.

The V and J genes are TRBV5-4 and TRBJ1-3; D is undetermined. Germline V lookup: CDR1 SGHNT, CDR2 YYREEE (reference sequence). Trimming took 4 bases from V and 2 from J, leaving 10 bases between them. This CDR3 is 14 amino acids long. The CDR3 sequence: CASSDSRAGNTIYF. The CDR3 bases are TGTGCCAGCAGCGACTCGAGGGCTGGAAACACCATATATTTT. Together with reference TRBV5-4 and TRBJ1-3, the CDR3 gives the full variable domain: ETGVTQSPTHLIKTRGQQVTLRCSSQSGHNTVSWYQQALGQGPQFIFQYYREEENGRGNFPPRFSGLQFPNYSSELNVNALELDDSALYLCASSDSRAGNTIYFGEGSWLTVV.

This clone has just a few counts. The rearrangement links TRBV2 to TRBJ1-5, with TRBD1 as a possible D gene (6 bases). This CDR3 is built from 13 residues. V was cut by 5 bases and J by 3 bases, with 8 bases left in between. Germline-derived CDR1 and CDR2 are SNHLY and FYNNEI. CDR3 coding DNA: TGTGCCAGCAGTCAGGGGAACAATCAGCCCCAGCATTTT. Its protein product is CASSQGNNQPQHF.

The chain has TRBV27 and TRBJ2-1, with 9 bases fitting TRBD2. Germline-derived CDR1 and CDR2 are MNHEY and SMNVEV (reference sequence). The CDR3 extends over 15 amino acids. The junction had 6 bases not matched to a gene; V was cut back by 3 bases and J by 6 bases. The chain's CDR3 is CASSLSSGSSNEQFF. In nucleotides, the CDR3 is TGTGCCAGCAGTTTGAGTAGCGGGAGTTCCAATGAGCAGTTCTTC.

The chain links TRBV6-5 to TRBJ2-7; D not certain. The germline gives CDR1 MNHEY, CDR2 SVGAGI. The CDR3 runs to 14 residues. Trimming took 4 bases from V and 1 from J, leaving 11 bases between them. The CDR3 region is CASSLSRKSYEQYF. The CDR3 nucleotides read TGTGCCAGCAGTTTATCGCGGAAATCCTACGAGCAGTACTTC.

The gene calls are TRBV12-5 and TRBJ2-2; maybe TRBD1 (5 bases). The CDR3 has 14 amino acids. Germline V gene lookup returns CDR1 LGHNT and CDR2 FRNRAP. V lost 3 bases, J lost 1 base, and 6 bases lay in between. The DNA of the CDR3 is TGTGCTAGTGGTTTTACAGGGAACACCGGGGAGCTGTTTTTT. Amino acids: CASGFTGNTGELFF.

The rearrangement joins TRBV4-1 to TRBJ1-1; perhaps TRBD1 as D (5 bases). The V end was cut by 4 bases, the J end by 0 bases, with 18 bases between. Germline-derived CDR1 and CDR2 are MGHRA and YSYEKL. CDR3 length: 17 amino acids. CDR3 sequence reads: CASSPIQSRVMNTEAFF. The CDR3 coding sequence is TGCGCCAGCAGCCCAATTCAGAGCAGGGTCATGAACACTGAAGCTTTCTTT.

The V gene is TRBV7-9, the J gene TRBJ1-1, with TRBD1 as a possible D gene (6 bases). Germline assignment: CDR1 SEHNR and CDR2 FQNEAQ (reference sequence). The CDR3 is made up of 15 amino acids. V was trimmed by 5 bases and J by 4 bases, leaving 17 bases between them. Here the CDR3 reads CASSPTRGGTTEAFF. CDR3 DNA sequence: TGTGCCAGCAGCCCCACCAGGGGTGGGACCACTGAAGCTTTCTTT.

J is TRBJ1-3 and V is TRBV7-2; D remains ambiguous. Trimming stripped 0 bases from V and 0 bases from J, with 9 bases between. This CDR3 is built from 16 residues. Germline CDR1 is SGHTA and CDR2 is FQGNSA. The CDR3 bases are TGTGCCAGCAGCTTAGCGGCAGGTCTCTCTGGAAACACCATATATTTT. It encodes CASSLAAGLSGNTIYF.

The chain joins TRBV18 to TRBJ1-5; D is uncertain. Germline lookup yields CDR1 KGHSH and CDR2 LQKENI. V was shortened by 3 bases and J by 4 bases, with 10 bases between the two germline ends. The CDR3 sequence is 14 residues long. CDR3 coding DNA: TGTGCCAGCTCACCCTCCAATGGAAATCAGCCCCAGCATTTT. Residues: CASSPSNGNQPQHF.

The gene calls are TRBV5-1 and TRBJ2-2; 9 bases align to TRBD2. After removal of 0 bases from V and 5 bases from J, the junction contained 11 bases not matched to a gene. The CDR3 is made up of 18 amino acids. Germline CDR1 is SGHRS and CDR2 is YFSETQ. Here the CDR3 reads CASSLAGLAGVKTGELFF. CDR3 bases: TGCGCCAGCAGCTTGGCGGGGTTAGCGGGAGTCAAAACCGGGGAGCTGTTTTTT.

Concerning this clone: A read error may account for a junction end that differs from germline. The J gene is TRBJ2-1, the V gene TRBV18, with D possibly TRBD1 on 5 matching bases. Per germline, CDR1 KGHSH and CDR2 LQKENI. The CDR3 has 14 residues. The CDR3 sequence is CASSPLQGSVEEFF. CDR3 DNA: TGTGCCAGCTCACCACTCCAGGGAAGTGTTGAGGAGTTCTTC.

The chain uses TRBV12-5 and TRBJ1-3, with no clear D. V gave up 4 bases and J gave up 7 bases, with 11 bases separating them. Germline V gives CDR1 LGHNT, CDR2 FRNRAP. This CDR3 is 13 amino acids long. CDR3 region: CASGSLPGNTIYF. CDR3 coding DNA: TGTGCTAGTGGTTCCCTACCGGGGAACACCATATATTTT.

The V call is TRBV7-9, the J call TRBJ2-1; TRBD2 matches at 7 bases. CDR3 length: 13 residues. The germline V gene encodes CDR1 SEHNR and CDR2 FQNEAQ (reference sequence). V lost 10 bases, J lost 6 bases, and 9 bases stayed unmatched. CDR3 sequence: CANVGGTFNEQFF. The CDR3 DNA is TGTGCCAATGTGGGAGGGACCTTCAATGAGCAGTTCTTC.

Here the CDR3 reads CASSISGDYGYTF. The CDR3 nucleotides read TGTGCCAGTAGTATCTCAGGGGACTATGGCTACACCTTC. The chain recombines TRBV19 with TRBJ1-2, with D perhaps matching TRBD1 (6 bases). The CDR3 has 13 amino acids. Trimming removed 3 bases from V and 3 bases from J, with 8 bases in between. Per germline, CDR1 LNHDA and CDR2 SQIVND (reference sequence).

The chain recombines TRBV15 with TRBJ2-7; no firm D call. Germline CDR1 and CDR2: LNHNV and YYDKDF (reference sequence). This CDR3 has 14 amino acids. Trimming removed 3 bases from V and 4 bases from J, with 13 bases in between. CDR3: CATSSAVRRYEQYF. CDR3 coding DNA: TGTGCCACCAGCAGCGCAGTTAGACGGTACGAGCAGTACTTC.

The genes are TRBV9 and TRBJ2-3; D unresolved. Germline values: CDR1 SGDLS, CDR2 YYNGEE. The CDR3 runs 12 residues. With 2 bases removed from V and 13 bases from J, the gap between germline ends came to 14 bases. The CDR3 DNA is TGTGCCAGCAGCGTCGACCCTGGGGTAAAGTATTTT. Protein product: CASSVDPGVKYF.

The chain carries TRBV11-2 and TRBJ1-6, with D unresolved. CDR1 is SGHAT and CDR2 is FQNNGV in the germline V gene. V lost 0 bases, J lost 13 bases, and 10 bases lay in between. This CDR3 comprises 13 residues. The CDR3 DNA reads TGTGCCAGCAGCTTAGAACCGGGTTCGCCCCTCCACTTT. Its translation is CASSLEPGSPLHF.

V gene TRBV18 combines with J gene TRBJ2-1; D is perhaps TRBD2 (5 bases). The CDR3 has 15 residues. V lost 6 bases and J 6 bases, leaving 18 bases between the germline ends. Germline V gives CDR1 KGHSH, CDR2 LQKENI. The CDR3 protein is CASSRASPFPNEQFF. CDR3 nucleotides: TGTGCCAGCTCGCGGGCTAGTCCCTTTCCCAATGAGCAGTTCTTC.

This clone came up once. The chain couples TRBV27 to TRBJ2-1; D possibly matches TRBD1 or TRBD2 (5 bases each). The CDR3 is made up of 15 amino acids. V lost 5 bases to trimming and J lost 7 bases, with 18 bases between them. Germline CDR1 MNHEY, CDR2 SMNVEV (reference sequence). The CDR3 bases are TGTGCCAGCAGTAGTAGGGGAGTGTTGGCGAATGAGCAGTTCTTC. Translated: CASSSRGVLANEQFF.

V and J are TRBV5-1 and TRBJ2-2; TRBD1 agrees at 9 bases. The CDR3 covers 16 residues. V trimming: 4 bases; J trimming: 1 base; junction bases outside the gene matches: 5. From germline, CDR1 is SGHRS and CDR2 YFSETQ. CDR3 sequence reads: CASSPWGQGNTGELFF. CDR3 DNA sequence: TGCGCCAGCAGCCCATGGGGACAGGGGAACACCGGGGAGCTGTTTTTT. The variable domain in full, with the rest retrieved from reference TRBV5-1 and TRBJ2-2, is KAGVTQTPRYLIKTRGQQVTLSCSPISGHRSVSWYQQTPGQGLQFLFEYFSETQRNKGNFPGRFSGRQFSNSRSEMNVSTLELGDSALYLCASSPWGQGNTGELFFGEGSRLTVL.

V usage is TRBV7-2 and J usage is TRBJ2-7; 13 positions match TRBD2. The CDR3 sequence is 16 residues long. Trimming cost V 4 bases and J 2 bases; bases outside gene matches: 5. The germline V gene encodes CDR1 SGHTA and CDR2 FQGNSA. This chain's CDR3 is CASSSTGLAGAYEQYF. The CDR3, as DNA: TGTGCCAGCAGCTCGACTGGACTAGCGGGGGCCTACGAGCAGTACTTC.

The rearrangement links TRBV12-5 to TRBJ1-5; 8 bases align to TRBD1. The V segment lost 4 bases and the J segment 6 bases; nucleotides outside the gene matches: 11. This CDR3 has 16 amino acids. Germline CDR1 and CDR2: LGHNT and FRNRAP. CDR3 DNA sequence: TGTGCTAGTGGTTCGGTGAAGACAGGGGACACTCAGCCCCAGCATTTT. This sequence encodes CASGSVKTGDTQPQHF.

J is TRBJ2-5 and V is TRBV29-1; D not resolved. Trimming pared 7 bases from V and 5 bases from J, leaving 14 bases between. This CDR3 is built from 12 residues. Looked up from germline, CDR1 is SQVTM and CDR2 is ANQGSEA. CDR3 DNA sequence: TGCAGCGCTGTAATGGGGTCGGAGACCCAGTACTTC. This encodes CSAVMGSETQYF.